This TCR beta chain was profiled in a study of control samples from healthy donors and cancer patients (dated by TCRdb to 2018 to 2020). The library was generated by the immunoSEQ multiplex PCR assay. TCRdb provides this immuneACCESS table in a form limited to in-frame rearrangements. Some clones are lacking; in checked studies, under half of them reflect an unresolved V gene, and why the rest are absent is not known. Within this sample are 100,000 to 150,000 clones, with around nine tenths of them counted one time only. The ten largest clones take up roughly 3.2% of the sample. The germline V gene (reference sequence) yields SEHNR for CDR1 and FQNEAQ for CDR2. The CDR3 has 14 amino acids, counting the end cysteine and phenylalanine. Of all the DNA, just the CDR3 is kept, 42 bases in frame from base 1. Between the V and J ends, shortened by 5 bases and 10 bases respectively, the junction contains 15 bases.

The table lists this clone with a count of one. Its antigen specificity is not known. Per-base quality was not reported, and no clone a single base away is much larger than it. This sequence originates from a man aged 50 to 60 in good health. The rearranged segments are TRBV7-9 and TRBJ1-6; the D gene is perhaps TRBD1, from 6 matching bases. Source material: blood. The CDR3 region has the sequence CASSRGQLGSPLHF. The sequenced DNA is TGTGCCAGCAGCCGTGGACAGTTAGGATCACCCCTCCACTTT.